This entry lists 31 T cell receptor beta chains sequenced from one sample in a study of blood T cell repertoires in COVID-19. The protocol was immunoSEQ multiplex PCR, while the TCRdb copy is restricted to in-frame clones and leaves out a portion. The top ten hold around 9% of the sample, which has some 95,000 clones, over 60% seen once. Sequenced: peripheral blood. The receptors were gathered from a man over 45 who had recovered from COVID-19.

This chain uses TRBV19 with TRBJ1-2; 8 bases are shared with TRBD1. The CDR3 contains 14 residues. V shed 5 bases, J shed 7 bases, and the junction held 9 bases outside the gene matches. Per the germline V gene, CDR1 is LNHDA and CDR2 is SQIVND (reference sequence). CDR3 sequence reads: CASSLRTGLSGYTF. CDR3 nucleotides: TGTGCCAGTAGTCTCCGGACAGGGTTAAGTGGCTACACCTTC. Complete variable domain (other parts from reference TRBV19 and TRBJ1-2): DGGITQSPKYLFRKEGQNVTLSCEQNLNHDAMYWYRQDPGQGLRLIYYSQIVNDFQKGDIAEGYSVSREKKESFPLTVTSAQKNPTAFYLCASSLRTGLSGYTFGSGTRLTVV.

This clone has just a few counts. The chain joins TRBV29-1 to TRBJ2-3; the D gene is possibly TRBD2 (6 bases). Trimming cost V 4 bases and J 3 bases, with 14 bases left between them. The germline CDR1 and CDR2 sequences are SQVTM and ANQGSEA. The length of the CDR3 is 14 residues. The CDR3 DNA reads TGCAGCGTTGTCGGCCGGGCGGGAACAGATACGCAGTATTTT. Translating gives CSVVGRAGTDTQYF.

V usage is TRBV5-1 and J usage is TRBJ2-5; TRBD2 aligns across 8 bases. The CDR3 sequence is 14 residues long. With V trimmed by 4 bases and J by 1 base, 3 bases remained unmatched. Germline CDR1 is SGHRS and CDR2 is YFSETQ. The CDR3 nucleotides read TGCGCCAGCAGCCTCCGGGGGGGCCAAGAGACCCAGTACTTC. Protein sequence: CASSLRGGQETQYF.

The V and J genes are TRBV3-1 (or the pseudogene TRBV3-2) and TRBJ2-7; 10 bases agree with TRBD2. Germline CDR1 reads LGHDT; CDR2 reads YNNKEL (reference sequence). This CDR3 has 13 residues. The junction had 4 bases not matched to a gene; V was cut back by 8 bases and J by 3 bases. The CDR3 DNA is TGTGCCAGCTCCTCTAGCGGGGGCTACGAGCAGTACTTC. Translation gives CASSSSGGYEQYF.

The rearrangement joins TRBV7-9 to TRBJ2-1; 9 bases line up with TRBD2. The CDR3 extends over 14 amino acids. The J segment lost 3 bases and the V segment lost 7 bases, leaving 4 bases of the junction unmatched. Germline CDR1 reads SEHNR; CDR2 reads FQNEAQ (reference sequence). The CDR3: CASTRLADYNEQFF. In nucleotides, the CDR3 is TGTGCCAGCACCAGACTAGCGGACTACAATGAGCAGTTCTTC.

J is TRBJ2-7 and V is TRBV5-8, with unresolved D. The V and J ends lost 0 bases and 2 bases respectively, with 9 bases between them. The CDR3 spans 14 residues. Looked up from germline, CDR1 is SGHTS and CDR2 is YDEGEE. The CDR3 nucleotides are TGTGCCAGCAGCTTGGTTGGGCATACCTACGAGCAGTACTTC. Translated: CASSLVGHTYEQYF.

The rearrangement uses TRBV7-8 and TRBJ1-2; D gene ambiguous. The CDR3 is made up of 14 amino acids. In germline, CDR1 is SGHVS, CDR2 FQNEAQ. V shed 0 bases and J shed 7 bases, with 12 bases lying between them. CDR3 DNA: TGTGCCAGCAGCTTAGCGGTCGGGGAGAGTGGCTACACCTTC. Translation gives CASSLAVGESGYTF.

The V call is TRBV28, the J call TRBJ2-7; 11 positions agree with TRBD1. CDR3 length: 16 amino acids. Unmatched junction bases numbered 12, after V lost 6 bases and J lost 5 bases. Germline V gives CDR1 MDHEN, CDR2 SYDVKM. The CDR3 DNA is TGTGCCAGCAGAGGGGCCCCGGGACAGGGGGAACACGAGCAGTACTTC. Protein sequence: CASRGAPGQGEHEQYF.

V is TRBV2 and J is TRBJ1-4, with D maybe TRBD1 (6 bases). V was pared by 6 bases and J by 7 bases, with 15 bases between. The CDR3 has 14 amino acids. Germline V gives CDR1 SNHLY, CDR2 FYNNEI. Here the CDR3 reads CASSRDILSEKLFF. The CDR3 DNA is TGTGCCAGCAGCCGGGACATCTTAAGTGAAAAACTGTTTTTT.

The V and J genes are TRBV2 and TRBJ2-3; 7 bases are a match to TRBD1. In germline, CDR1 is SNHLY, CDR2 FYNNEI. After removal of 8 bases from V and 0 bases from J, the junction contained 5 bases not matched to a gene. This CDR3 spans 14 amino acids. The CDR3 loop reads CASGDRRSTDTQYF. DNA of the CDR3: TGTGCCAGCGGGGACAGACGTAGCACAGATACGCAGTATTTT. Supplemented by reference TRBV2 and TRBJ2-3, the full variable domain reads EPEVTQTPSHQVTQMGQEVILRCVPISNHLYFYWYRQILGQKVEFLVSFYNNEISEKSEIFDDQFSVERPDGSNFTLKIRSTKLEDSAMYFCASGDRRSTDTQYFGPGTRLTVL.

The chain joins TRBV29-1 to TRBJ2-1; 8 positions agree with TRBD2. The CDR3 length is 13 residues. Trimming cost V 5 bases and J 5 bases; bases outside gene matches: 5. Germline-derived CDR1 and CDR2 are SQVTM and ANQGSEA. The CDR3 sequence: CSVRLREDNEQFF. The DNA of the CDR3 is TGCAGCGTTCGCTTGCGGGAGGACAATGAGCAGTTCTTC.

V gene TRBV5-4 combines with J gene TRBJ2-1; TRBD2 matches 7 bases. Germline values: CDR1 SGHNT, CDR2 YYREEE (reference sequence). The CDR3 has 14 residues. J was trimmed by 0 bases and V by 3 bases; bases with no gene match: 0. The CDR3 loop is CASSWTSSYNEQFF. The CDR3 DNA follows: TGTGCCAGCAGCTGGACTAGCTCCTACAATGAGCAGTTCTTC.

The rearrangement uses TRBV29-1 and TRBJ2-2; 7 positions agree with TRBD2. Germline loops: CDR1 SQVTM, CDR2 ANQGSEA. The CDR3 runs 17 residues. Germline trimming cut 0 bases from V and 3 bases from J; bases unmatched to any gene: 10. The CDR3 sequence: CSVEDVPAGYDTGELFF. The DNA for the CDR3 is TGCAGCGTTGAAGATGTACCAGCGGGATATGACACCGGGGAGCTGTTTTTT.

This sequence joins TRBV19 and TRBJ2-2, with TRBD1 matching over 8 bases. CDR3 length equals 15 residues. V was clipped by 5 bases and J by 5 bases; unmatched bases: 7. Germline V gives CDR1 LNHDA, CDR2 SQIVND (reference sequence). Here the CDR3 reads CASSPGQGSTGELFF. The DNA for the CDR3 is TGTGCCAGTAGTCCCGGACAGGGTAGTACCGGGGAGCTGTTTTTT. Variable domain in full (rest from reference TRBV19 and TRBJ2-2): DGGITQSPKYLFRKEGQNVTLSCEQNLNHDAMYWYRQDPGQGLRLIYYSQIVNDFQKGDIAEGYSVSREKKESFPLTVTSAQKNPTAFYLCASSPGQGSTGELFFGEGSRLTVL.

The J gene is TRBJ2-2, the V gene TRBV25-1; 8 bases are a match to TRBD1. Trimming removed 4 bases from V and 0 bases from J; junction bases left unmatched: 10. The CDR3 extends over 18 amino acids. Germline lookup yields CDR1 MGHDK and CDR2 SYGVNS. The CDR3 coding sequence is TGTGCCAGCAGTGCCCCAGACAGGGGACTTACGAACACCGGGGAGCTGTTTTTT. It encodes CASSAPDRGLTNTGELFF.

This chain connects TRBV7-2 to TRBJ2-3; D perhaps matches TRBD2 (6 bases). Germline loops: CDR1 SGHTA, CDR2 FQGNSA. CDR3 size: 16 residues. Trimming took 6 bases from V and 2 from J, leaving 18 bases between them. The DNA of the CDR3 is TGTGCCAGCAGTTCCTTCGGTGGGGGGATCACAGATACGCAGTATTTT. As protein: CASSSFGGGITDTQYF.

J is TRBJ2-1 and V is TRBV7-2; 12 bases align to TRBD2. This CDR3 is built from 15 residues. Germline CDR1 is SGHTA and CDR2 is FQGNSA. With V trimmed by 5 bases and J by 10 bases, 9 bases remained unmatched. As DNA, the CDR3 is TGTGCCAGCAGCAAACTAGCGGGAGGCCCCGGGGAGCAGTTCTTC. Protein product: CASSKLAGGPGEQFF. Full variable domain (remainder filled in from reference TRBV7-2 and TRBJ2-1): GAGVSQSPSNKVTEKGKDVELRCDPISGHTALYWYRQSLGQGLEFLIYFQGNSAPDKSGLPSDRFSAERTGGSVSTLTIQRTQQEDSAVYLCASSKLAGGPGEQFFGPGTRLTVL.

This clone appeared a few times. The CDR3 nucleotides are TGCGCCAGCAGCTTTGGCCAGACTGACACTGAAGCTTTCTTT. It translates to CASSFGQTDTEAFF. This chain connects TRBV5-1 to TRBJ1-1; unclear D gene. Germline CDR1 is SGHRS and CDR2 is YFSETQ. The CDR3 is 14 amino acids. V was shortened by 2 bases and J by 3 bases, with 11 bases between the two germline ends.

This chain links TRBV28 with TRBJ2-1, with 7 bases aligning to TRBD2. The CDR3 loop spans 14 amino acids. The ends lost 5 bases at V and 7 bases at J; junction bases unmatched: 8. The germline gives CDR1 MDHEN, CDR2 SYDVKM. The DNA for the CDR3 is TGTGCCAGCAGTCAAGGGACTATTTCAAATGAGCAGTTCTTC. This translates into CASSQGTISNEQFF.

The V gene is TRBV28, the J gene TRBJ2-3; TRBD2 matches 8 bases. Germline CDR1 is MDHEN and CDR2 is SYDVKM. Trimming removed 9 bases from V and 2 bases from J; junction bases left unmatched: 13. The CDR3 extends over 16 amino acids. CDR3 region: CASSSSGGRNTDTQYF. CDR3 DNA: TGTGCCAGTTCCTCCAGCGGCGGGAGGAACACAGATACGCAGTATTTT.

The V call is TRBV20-1, the J call TRBJ1-2, with no clear D. The length of the CDR3 is 13 residues. Germline CDR1 DFQATT, CDR2 SNEGSKA (reference sequence). The germline V and J ends were trimmed by 3 bases and 0 bases, with 8 bases remaining between them. DNA for the CDR3: TGCAGTGCTAGTTTGTTAACTAACTATGGCTACACCTTC. It translates to CSASLLTNYGYTF.

The CDR3 reads CASSLGLAGDAYNEQFF. The CDR3 DNA follows: TGCGCCAGCAGCTTGGGCCTAGCGGGGGACGCCTACAATGAGCAGTTCTTC. The V gene is TRBV5-1, the J gene TRBJ2-1; 10 bases align to TRBD2. Trimming removed 0 bases from V and 2 bases from J; junction bases left unmatched: 5. The germline V gene encodes CDR1 SGHRS and CDR2 YFSETQ. This CDR3 has 17 amino acids.

The CDR3 spells CASSLGGRGLGQGYTF. Here the CDR3 DNA reads TGTGCCAGCAGCTTAGGAGGTCGGGGTCTCGGTCAAGGCTACACCTTC. The chain uses TRBV7-2 and TRBJ1-2; D not certain. Germline V gene sequence: CDR1 SGHTA, CDR2 FQGNSA. The CDR3 is 16 residues long. V lost 1 base and J lost 8, with 20 bases in between.

CDR3 loop: CASRNGTGWHEQFF. DNA of the CDR3: TGTGCCAGCAGAAACGGGACAGGGTGGCATGAGCAGTTCTTC. The J gene is TRBJ2-1, the V gene TRBV5-5, with 9 bases lining up with TRBD1. This CDR3 region has 14 residues. The V gene's germline CDR1 is SGHKS and CDR2 YYEKEE (reference sequence). The V and J ends lost 5 bases and 8 bases, in that order; junction bases with no gene match: 8. Drawing the rest from reference TRBV5-5 and TRBJ2-1, the complete variable domain is DAGVTQSPTHLIKTRGQQVTLRCSPISGHKSVSWYQQVLGQGPQFIFQYYEKEERGRGNFPDRFSARQFPNYSSELNVNALLLGDSALYLCASRNGTGWHEQFFGPGTRLTVL.

The chain recombines TRBV11-1 with TRBJ1-4; D unclear. The V gene's germline CDR1 is SGHAT and CDR2 FQDESV (reference sequence). The CDR3 covers 13 residues. V was shortened by 1 base and J by 10 bases, with 10 bases between the two germline ends. CDR3 in amino acids: CASSLGAVGKLFF. DNA of the CDR3: TGTGCCAGCAGCTTAGGAGCGGTTGGAAAACTGTTTTTT.

J is TRBJ1-2 and V is TRBV6-5, with D maybe TRBD1 (5 bases). This CDR3 has 13 amino acids. CDR1 is MNHEY, CDR2 SVGAGI, per germline. V shed 8 bases and J shed 4 bases, with 14 bases lying between them. CDR3 nucleotides: TGTGCCAGCTGGAGTACAGGACCCTATGGCTACACCTTC. The encoded protein is CASWSTGPYGYTF.

The chain recombines TRBV6-6 with TRBJ2-7; 10 nucleotides line up with TRBD1. V dropped 4 bases and J dropped 6; count of bases not matched to a gene: 9. This CDR3 is 15 amino acids long. Germline V CDR1 and CDR2: MNHNY, SVGAGI (reference sequence). CDR3 loop: CASSFSPGQGFEQYF. In nucleotides, the CDR3 is TGTGCCAGCAGTTTCTCTCCGGGACAGGGGTTCGAGCAGTACTTC.

This chain joins TRBV3-1 (or the pseudogene TRBV3-2) and TRBJ1-5; maybe TRBD1 (5 bases). Germline V lookup: CDR1 LGHDT, CDR2 YNNKEL (reference sequence). Trimming pared 1 base from V and 4 bases from J, leaving 11 bases between. The CDR3 sequence is 15 residues long. In DNA, the CDR3 is TGTGCCAGCAGCCAAGCCCCAGGGCCAAATCAGCCCCAGCATTTT. This codes for CASSQAPGPNQPQHF.

In nucleotides, the CDR3 is TGTGCCAGCAGACTACTCGAAAGCTCCTACGAGCAGTACTTC. Translation gives CASRLLESSYEQYF. The rearrangement uses TRBV6-5 and TRBJ2-7, with no clear D. Trimming took 6 bases from V and 0 from J, leaving 12 bases between them. Germline V gene data show CDR1 as MNHEY and CDR2 as SVGAGI. CDR3 length: 14 amino acids.

The CDR3 DNA follows: TGTGCCAGCAGCTCCTACTCCGGGACAACTGATGGCTACACCTTC. This translates into CASSSYSGTTDGYTF. The rearrangement uses TRBV7-2 and TRBJ1-2; weak D call: TRBD1 (6 bases). Germline CDR1 reads SGHTA; CDR2 reads FQGNSA. The CDR3 has 15 residues. Trimming removed 4 bases at V and 6 bases at J, with 18 bases between. Combining the CDR3 with reference TRBV7-2 and TRBJ1-2 gives the whole variable domain GAGVSQSPSNKVTEKGKDVELRCDPISGHTALYWYRQSLGQGLEFLIYFQGNSAPDKSGLPSDRFSAERTGGSVSTLTIQRTQQEDSAVYLCASSSYSGTTDGYTFGSGTRLTVV.

The CDR3 region has the DNA TGTGCCAGCAGCTTGGATGGGGGGGGCCGCATGGAGCAGTTCTTC. Its protein is CASSLDGGGRMEQFF. The rearrangement uses TRBV5-4 and TRBJ2-1, with D perhaps TRBD2 (7 bases). V dropped 0 bases and J dropped 10 bases, with 17 bases sitting between them. The CDR3 covers 15 residues. CDR1 and CDR2 from the germline V gene are SGHNT and YYREEE (reference sequence).